This TCR beta chain derives from a study of T cells in Graves' hyperthyroidism and ophthalmopathy. This CDR3 region has 18 residues. Germline V gene lookup returns CDR1 MGHRA and CDR2 YSYEKL. With 2 bases clipped from V and 3 bases from J, the junction kept 11 bases outside the gene matches. Amplification targeted TCR beta CDR3 regions from RNA transcripts. A set of HTBI primers served as the primers for a first-round RT-PCR of the TCR CDR3. A single record per CDR3 protein comes from TCRdb applying MiXCR to the multiplex PCR reads. The sample records a few hundred thousand distinct CDR3 sequences, about a sixth being singletons. Cells are PBMCs isolated from roughly 9.3 ml of fresh blood. This clonotype has only a few counts.

The receptor was derived from a woman aged 45 to 65 with Graves' hyperthyroidism. The V and J genes are TRBV4-1 and TRBJ2-1, with 9 positions matching TRBD2. Sequencing input: blood. Written as DNA, the CDR3 is TGCGCCAGCAGCCAACCACCTCGGACTAGCGAAGACTACAATGAGCAGTTCTTC. Protein product: CASSQPPRTSEDYNEQFF.